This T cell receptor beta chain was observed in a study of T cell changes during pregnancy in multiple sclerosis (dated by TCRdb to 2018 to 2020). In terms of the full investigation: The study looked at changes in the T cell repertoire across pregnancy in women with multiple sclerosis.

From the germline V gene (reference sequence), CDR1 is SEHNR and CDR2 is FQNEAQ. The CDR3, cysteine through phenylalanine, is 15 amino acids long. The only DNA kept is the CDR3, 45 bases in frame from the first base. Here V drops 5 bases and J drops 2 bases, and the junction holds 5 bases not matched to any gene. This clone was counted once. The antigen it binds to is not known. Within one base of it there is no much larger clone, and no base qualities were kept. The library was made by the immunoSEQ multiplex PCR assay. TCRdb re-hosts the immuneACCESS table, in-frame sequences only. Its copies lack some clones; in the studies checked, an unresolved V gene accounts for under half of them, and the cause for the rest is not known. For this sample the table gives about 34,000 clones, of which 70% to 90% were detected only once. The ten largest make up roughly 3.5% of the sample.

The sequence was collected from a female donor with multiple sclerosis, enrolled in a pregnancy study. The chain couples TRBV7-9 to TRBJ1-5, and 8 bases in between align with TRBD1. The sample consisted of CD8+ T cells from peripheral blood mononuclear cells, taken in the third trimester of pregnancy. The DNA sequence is TGTGCCAGCAGCCCCTCGGGACAGGGCAATCAGCCCCAGCATTTT. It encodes CASSPSGQGNQPQHF. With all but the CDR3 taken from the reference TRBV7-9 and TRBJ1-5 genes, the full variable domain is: DTGVSQNPRHKITKRGQNVTFRCDPISEHNRLYWYRQTLGQGPEFLTYFQNEAQLEKSRLLSDRFSAERPKGSFSTLEIQRTEQGDSAMYLCASSPSGQGNQPQHFGDGTRLSIL.